Each of the 15 T cell receptor beta chains below was sequenced from the same sample in a study of metastatic and nonmetastatic thyroid tumors. Every patient was untreated before thyroid surgery. MiXCR reprocessed the PCR reads for TCRdb. The sample shows 3,900 or so clones, approximately 40% of them seen only once. Sequencing was done on a sample of tumor tissue. The receptors here all came from a male donor with papillary thyroid cancer or a benign thyroid nodule (not recorded which). Some clones in this sample may be carry-over from other donors' samples.

By share, this clone counts as large. CDR3 DNA sequence: TGCAGTGCTGGACTGGTGGACAGGTCGGGGACCCAGTACTTC. Translated, it gives CSAGLVDRSGTQYF. The V and J genes are TRBV20-1 and TRBJ2-5; 7 bases are shared with TRBD1. Losses at the gene ends were 5 bases for V and 7 bases for J; bases not matched to a gene: 13. The CDR3 is 14 amino acids. Germline lookup yields CDR1 DFQATT and CDR2 SNEGSKA (reference sequence).

V and J are TRBV2 and TRBJ1-2; TRBD1 agrees at 7 bases. V shed 7 bases, J shed 5 bases, and the junction held 7 bases outside the gene matches. CDR1 and CDR2 from the germline V gene are SNHLY and FYNNEI. There are 13 residues in the CDR3. The CDR3 coding sequence is TGTGCCAGCAATACAGGGGCGGGGTATGGCTACACCTTC. Its protein product is CASNTGAGYGYTF.

This clone was detected only a few times. V and J are TRBV12-3 or TRBV12-4 and TRBJ1-2; 7 bases map to TRBD1. After removal of 1 base from V and 8 bases from J, the junction contained 4 bases not matched to a gene. The CDR3 runs to 13 residues. The CDR3 nucleotides are TGTGCCAGCAGTTTAGGACAGGGTGCCGGCTACACCTTC. Encoded protein: CASSLGQGAGYTF.

This chain uses TRBV20-1 with TRBJ1-5; 8 bases map to TRBD1. In germline, CDR1 is DFQATT, CDR2 SNEGSKA (reference sequence). The trim removed 8 bases at V and 6 bases at J, leaving 9 bases unmatched. The CDR3 sequence is 13 residues long. The CDR3 spells CSIGQGAGQPQHF. DNA of the CDR3: TGCAGTATCGGGCAGGGGGCGGGTCAGCCCCAGCATTTT.

This clone was counted between two and nine times. This chain links TRBV27 with TRBJ1-3; TRBD1 matches 7 bases. The CDR3 runs to 15 residues. V was clipped by 2 bases and J by 4 bases; unmatched bases: 5. From germline, CDR1 is MNHEY and CDR2 SMNVEV (reference sequence). The CDR3 DNA reads as TGTGCCAGCAGTTTAAGGGGGCTTAAGGGAAACACCATATATTTT. It translates to CASSLRGLKGNTIYF.

This clone was detected only a few times. The V and J genes are TRBV11-2 and TRBJ2-5, with D hard to call. Germline values: CDR1 SGHAT, CDR2 FQNNGV. CDR3 length: 14 amino acids. V was shortened by 4 bases and J by 3 bases, with 12 bases between the two germline ends. CDR3 DNA: TGTGCCAGCAGCTCAGAATGGAGAGAAGAGACCCAGTACTTC. Amino acids: CASSSEWREETQYF.

The CDR3 loop is CATAGVAGANVLTF. CDR3 nucleotide sequence: TGCGCCACCGCAGGGGTTGCTGGGGCCAACGTCCTGACTTTC. This chain joins TRBV5-1 and TRBJ2-6; perhaps TRBD1 as D (6 bases). Trimming took off 9 bases at V and 2 bases at J, with 12 bases between the two ends. The CDR3 extends over 14 amino acids. Germline V gives CDR1 SGHRS, CDR2 YFSETQ.

By sample share, this clone is large. The chain is built from TRBV6-4 and TRBJ1-5; D is ambiguous. The CDR3 extends over 13 amino acids. CDR1 and CDR2 from the germline V gene are MRHNA and SNTAGT. V was shortened by 7 bases and J by 10 bases, with 17 bases between the two germline ends. Written as DNA, the CDR3 is TGTGCCAGCATCCGGACGGACCGCAGCCCCCAGCATTTT. It is translated as CASIRTDRSPQHF.

This sequence joins TRBV7-8 and TRBJ1-2; a weak D match, TRBD1 (6 bases). Trimming removed 0 bases from V and 6 bases from J, with 17 bases in between. The germline CDR1 and CDR2 sequences are SGHVS and FQNEAQ. The CDR3 has 16 residues. The CDR3 bases are TGTGCCAGCAGCTTAGCCTATAGAGGGGACACCCATGGCTACACCTTC. It yields the protein CASSLAYRGDTHGYTF. Using reference TRBV7-8 and TRBJ1-2 for the parts outside the CDR3, the full variable domain is GAGVSQSPRYKVAKRGQDVALRCDPISGHVSLFWYQQALGQGPEFLTYFQNEAQLDKSGLPSDRFFAERPEGSVSTLKIQRTQQEDSAVYLCASSLAYRGDTHGYTFGSGTRLTVV.

By proportion, this clone is large. In DNA form, the CDR3 reads TGCGCCAGCAGTCAGACTGGTCTTGAGCAGTTCTTC. Protein: CASSQTGLEQFF. The chain employs TRBV4-1 and TRBJ2-1, with D hard to call. Trimming pared 6 bases from V and 9 bases from J, leaving 12 bases between. Germline V CDR1 and CDR2: MGHRA, YSYEKL. The CDR3 is 12 amino acids.

This clone was observed once. The J gene is TRBJ2-7, the V gene TRBV11-1; the D is unclear. Trimming stripped 2 bases from V and 0 bases from J, with 14 bases between. The CDR3 consists of 16 residues. Germline-derived CDR1 and CDR2 are SGHAT and FQDESV (reference sequence). The CDR3 region has the DNA TGTGCCAGCAGCTTAAAAGGACGGCTAAGCTCCTACGAGCAGTACTTC. This codes for CASSLKGRLSSYEQYF.

This chain joins TRBV6-1 and TRBJ2-5; 8 bases fit TRBD2. Losses at the gene ends were 6 bases for V and 1 base for J; bases not matched to a gene: 7. This CDR3 contains 15 residues. The germline gives CDR1 MNHNS, CDR2 SASEGT. CDR3 residues: CASSSKTSAQETQYF. CDR3 DNA sequence: TGTGCCAGCAGCTCGAAGACTAGCGCCCAAGAGACCCAGTACTTC.

The rearrangement joins TRBV7-2 to TRBJ2-7; a possible D gene is TRBD2 (6 bases). With 3 bases removed from V and 4 bases from J, the gap between germline ends came to 13 bases. CDR1 is SGHTA, CDR2 FQGNSA, per germline. The CDR3 is 14 residues long. The CDR3 DNA follows: TGTGCCAGCAGCTTCGGGCGGGACGCGTACGAGCAGTACTTC. Protein sequence: CASSFGRDAYEQYF.

The table lists this clone with a few counts. This chain uses TRBV28 with TRBJ2-1, with D perhaps being TRBD1 or TRBD2 (6 bases each). This CDR3 spans 16 amino acids. In germline, CDR1 is MDHEN, CDR2 SYDVKM. The V end was cut by 7 bases, the J end by 4 bases, with 20 bases between. CDR3 coding DNA: TGTGCCAGCACTCCCGGGGGCGGGGCGCCGTACAATGAGCAGTTCTTC. Translating gives CASTPGGGAPYNEQFF.

In this sample, this clone is medium-sized (0.01 to 0.1%). The genes are TRBV5-4 and TRBJ2-1; 8 positions match TRBD2. Per the germline V gene, CDR1 is SGHNT and CDR2 is YYREEE (reference sequence). The V segment lost 4 bases and the J segment 0 bases; nucleotides outside the gene matches: 9. CDR3 length: 17 amino acids. DNA for the CDR3: TGTGCCAGCAGCCCGCGCGCCGGGACTAGCTCCTACAATGAGCAGTTCTTC. Protein product: CASSPRAGTSSYNEQFF.